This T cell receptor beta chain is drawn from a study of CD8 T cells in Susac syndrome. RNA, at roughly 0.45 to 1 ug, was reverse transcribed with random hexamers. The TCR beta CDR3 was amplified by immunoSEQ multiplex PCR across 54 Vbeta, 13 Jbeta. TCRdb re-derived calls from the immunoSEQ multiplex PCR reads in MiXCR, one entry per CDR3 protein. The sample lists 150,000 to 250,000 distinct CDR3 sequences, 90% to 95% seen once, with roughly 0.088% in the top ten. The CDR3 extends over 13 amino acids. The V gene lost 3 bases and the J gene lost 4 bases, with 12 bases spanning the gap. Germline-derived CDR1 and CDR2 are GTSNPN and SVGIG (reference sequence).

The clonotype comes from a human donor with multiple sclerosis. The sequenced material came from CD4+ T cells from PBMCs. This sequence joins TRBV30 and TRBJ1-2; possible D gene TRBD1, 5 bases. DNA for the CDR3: TGTGCCTGGAGCCAACGGGGCACCTATGGCTACACCTTC. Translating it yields CAWSQRGTYGYTF.